This T cell receptor (beta chain) was obtained from a study of blood T cell repertoires in COVID-19. Per the germline V gene, CDR1 is LGHDT and CDR2 is YNNKEL (reference sequence). CDR3 size: 16 residues. J was trimmed by 6 bases and V by 4 bases; bases with no gene match: 9. Repertoires were generated with immunoSEQ multiplex PCR, while TCRdb's copy carries only in-frame clones and drops some. The sample has 160,000 or so clones, roughly 82% seen once. The chain combines TRBV3-1 (or the pseudogene TRBV3-2) with TRBJ2-3; the match to TRBD2 covers 11 bases. The source material was PBMCs or T cells enriched from blood (not recorded which). This TCR was recovered from a man in his fifties who had recovered from COVID-19. CDR3 coding DNA: TGTGCCAGCAGCCCCAACCCTAGCGGGGGGTCTGATACGCAGTATTTT. Its protein product is CASSPNPSGGSDTQYF.